Below, 23 T cell receptor beta chains from the same sample are listed, as sequenced in a study of blood T cells in healthy people across ages. Alongside a J-beta primer mix, a sample-barcoded 5' primer served in a second PCR lasting about 6 to 11 cycles. TCRdb called the 5' RACE reads again in MiXCR, with one record for every CDR3 protein. The repertoire has more than 800,000 distinct CDR3 sequences, around 26% of them found once; the top ten carry 17%. The sequenced sample was blood. The receptors were gathered from a woman older than 75 in good health.

The chain combines TRBV24-1 with TRBJ2-7, with TRBD1 matching 8 bases. The J call is in doubt because the DNA end fits TRBJ2-5 better. The CDR3 spans 16 residues. Per the germline V gene, CDR1 is KGHDR and CDR2 is SFDVKD. CDR3 sequence (DNA): TGTGCCACCAGTGACCCCCGACAGGGGATGAGTGAGACCCAGTACTTC. As protein: CATSDPRQGMSETQYF.

This clonotype was detected a few times. CDR3 DNA sequence: TGTGCCACCAGTGATTCTTATCAGCCCCAGCATTTT. This translates into CATSDSYQPQHF. The chain joins TRBV24-1 to TRBJ1-5; D not certain. CDR3 size: 12 residues. The V gene lost 2 bases and the J gene lost 5 bases, with 3 bases spanning the gap. Germline loops: CDR1 KGHDR, CDR2 SFDVKD.

This clonotype was detected ten times or more. The CDR3 sequence: CASSPPGTQYF. In nucleotides, the CDR3 is TGTGCCAGCAGTCCCCCAGGGACCCAGTACTTC. The gene calls are TRBV6-2 or TRBV6-3 and TRBJ2-5, with D unclear. This CDR3 region has 11 residues. V was clipped by 5 bases and J by 7 bases, with 8 bases between them. Per germline, CDR1 MNHEY and CDR2 SVGEGT.

A note on this clonotype: This may arise from a read error, as a much more abundant clone is one base away. The V and J genes are TRBV15 and TRBJ2-1, with TRBD2 matching over 13 bases. This CDR3 is 19 amino acids long. Trimming cost V 0 bases and J 13 bases; bases outside gene matches: 18. The V gene's germline CDR1 is LNHNV and CDR2 YYDKDF (reference sequence). In nucleotides, the CDR3 is TGTGCCACCAGCAGAGAGCGGGGACTAGCGGGGCGTAGTCAAGAGACCCAGTTCTTC. It encodes CATSRERGLAGRSQETQFF.

Note on this clonotype: Being one base from a much bigger clone, this may be a read error. The chain joins TRBV11-1 to TRBJ2-5; tentatively, D is TRBD1 (6 bases). The J call may be wrong; the DNA end is better matched by TRBJ2-1. This CDR3 contains 14 residues. Germline V CDR1 and CDR2: SGHAT, FQDESV (reference sequence). This chain's CDR3 is CASRSRGQQETQFF. In nucleotides, the CDR3 is TGTGCCAGCAGATCCCGGGGACAACAAGAGACCCAGTTCTTC.

There are a few counts of this clonotype. Since a much larger clone is just one base distant, this may be a read error. This chain uses TRBV7-2 with TRBJ2-3; D gene uncertain. V shed 7 bases and J shed 6 bases, with 11 bases lying between them. CDR3 size: 12 residues. Germline values: CDR1 SGHTA, CDR2 FQGNSA. The CDR3 loop is CASNSGLDTQYF. CDR3 coding DNA: TGTGCCAGCAACTCTGGTCTCGATACGCAGTATTTT.

This clonotype has ten or more counts. J is TRBJ1-2 and V is TRBV27, with TRBD1 identical over 9 bases. Germline CDR1 is MNHEY and CDR2 is SMNVEV (reference sequence). V lost 4 bases and J lost 8; bases outside the gene matches: 14. The CDR3 is 16 residues long. The CDR3 nucleotides are TGTGCCAGCAGTTCCACTCGGGACAGGGTATTAGGGGGCTACACCTTC. This translates into CASSSTRDRVLGGYTF.

Concerning this clonotype itself: Being one base from a much bigger clone, this may be a read error. V is TRBV7-7 and J is TRBJ2-5; D is perhaps TRBD2 (6 bases). Germline CDR1 reads SSHAT; CDR2 reads FNYEAQ (reference sequence). The CDR3 runs to 14 residues. CDR3 loop: CASSRAGLQETQYF. In nucleotides, the CDR3 is TGTGCTAGCAGCAGGGCGGGACTCCAAGAGACCCAGTACTTC.

Notes on this clonotype: A much larger clone lies one base from this, so it may be a read error. The CDR3 reads CASSFLPECEQYF. In nucleotides, the CDR3 is TGTGCCAGCAGTTTTCTGCCAGAATGCGAGCAGTACTTC. The chain is built from TRBV12-3 or TRBV12-4 and TRBJ2-5; D not certain. Gene TRBJ2-7 matches the end of the DNA better, so the J call may be wrong. The CDR3 is 13 residues long.

A remark on this clonotype: A clone one base away is much larger, so this may be a read error. The gene calls are TRBV7-2 and TRBJ2-7; 7 nucleotides match TRBD2. This CDR3 region has 15 residues. Germline V gene data show CDR1 as SGHTA and CDR2 as FQGNSA. CDR3 sequence: CASNLASGAYYEQYF. The CDR3, as DNA: TGTGCCAGCAACTTAGCGAGCGGGGCATACTACGAGCAGTACTTC. The full variable domain, completed using reference TRBV7-2 and TRBJ2-7, is GAGVSQSPSNKVTEKGKDVELRCDPISGHTALYWYRQSLGQGLEFLIYFQGNSAPDKSGLPSDRFSAERTGGSVSTLTIQRTQQEDSAVYLCASNLASGAYYEQYFGPGTRLTVT.

This chain uses TRBV27 with TRBJ2-4, with 10 bases matching TRBD1. Germline lookup yields CDR1 MNHEY and CDR2 SMNVEV (reference sequence). CDR3 size: 15 residues. J lost 7 bases, V lost 4 bases, and 7 bases had no gene match. CDR3 nucleotides: TGTGCCAGCAGTTCGACAGGGGGCGTGCGGAACATTCAGTACTTC. Amino acids: CASSSTGGVRNIQYF.

This clonotype was seen only a few times. The chain recombines TRBV7-2 with TRBJ1-6; 7 nucleotides agree with TRBD1. Germline V gene lookup returns CDR1 SGHTA and CDR2 FQGNSA. The CDR3 is 18 amino acids. V shed 4 bases and J 0 bases; nucleotides not matched to a gene: 9. The CDR3 DNA follows: TGTGCCAGCAGCTCAAGTCTGGACAGGAGCTCCTATAATTCACCCCTCCACTTT. Translating gives CASSSSLDRSSYNSPLHF.

This clonotype was detected only a few times. The chain carries TRBV7-2 and TRBJ1-6, with D unclear. The CDR3 has 16 amino acids. Per the germline V gene, CDR1 is SGHTA and CDR2 is FQGNSA. The V and J ends lost 5 bases and 7 bases respectively, with 18 bases between them. The CDR3 reads CASSPRSAVINSPLHF. The CDR3 DNA reads as TGTGCCAGCAGCCCTCGATCCGCGGTCATAAATTCACCCCTCCACTTT.

This clonotype was counted between two and nine times. The rearrangement joins TRBV20-1 to TRBJ2-3, with 9 bases that match TRBD1. The germline V gene has CDR1 DFQATT and CDR2 SNEGSKA (reference sequence). The CDR3 extends over 16 amino acids. The V and J ends lost 6 bases and 6 bases, in that order; junction bases with no gene match: 16. CDR3 sequence (DNA): TGCAGTGCCATAGGCCCGGGACAGGGCCGTCCGGATACGCAGTATTTT. Residues: CSAIGPGQGRPDTQYF.

The chain has TRBV4-1 and TRBJ2-5, with TRBD2 identical over 9 bases. V lost 7 bases and J lost 11; bases outside the gene matches: 23. This CDR3 is built from 17 residues. CDR1 and CDR2 from the germline V gene are MGHRA and YSYEKL. The CDR3 DNA reads TGCGCCAGCAACAGAGCGGGGGGCCCAACTAAGTACAATGAGCAGTACTTC. Amino acids: CASNRAGGPTKYNEQYF.

In its sample, this clonotype was seen a few times. This rearrangement joins TRBV12-3 or TRBV12-4 to TRBJ2-1; 9 bases match TRBD2. This CDR3 spans 14 amino acids. J lost 6 bases, V lost 6 bases, and 6 bases had no gene match. The CDR3 region is CASSRGGGLNEQFF. CDR3 DNA sequence: TGTGCCAGCAGCCGCGGGGGGGGGCTCAATGAGCAGTTCTTC.

This clonotype was counted between two and nine times. The V call is TRBV20-1, the J call TRBJ2-1, with 8 positions matching TRBD1. Germline CDR1 and CDR2: DFQATT and SNEGSKA (reference sequence). The CDR3 consists of 15 residues. V was pared by 3 bases and J by 4 bases, with 8 bases of the junction left unmatched. The CDR3 loop is CSASTGTGAYNEQFF. The DNA of the CDR3 is TGCAGTGCTAGCACCGGGACAGGAGCATACAATGAGCAGTTCTTC.

This chain's CDR3 is CASSLGAGGHTDTQYF. The CDR3 DNA follows: TGTGCCAGCAGCCTGGGAGCGGGGGGACACACAGATACGCAGTATTTT. The rearrangement uses TRBV27 and TRBJ2-3; 9 bases align to TRBD2. J gave up 2 bases and V 6 bases, and 9 bases lay outside the gene matches. CDR3 length equals 16 residues. Per germline, CDR1 MNHEY and CDR2 SMNVEV (reference sequence).

Many counts were recorded for this clonotype. The gene calls are TRBV20-1 and TRBJ2-5; 7 nucleotides align to TRBD1. Per germline, CDR1 DFQATT and CDR2 SNEGSKA (reference sequence). This CDR3 is built from 13 residues. The V segment lost 6 bases and the J segment 4 bases; nucleotides outside the gene matches: 8. The CDR3 here is CSAQQGSIETQYF. CDR3 coding DNA: TGCAGTGCCCAACAGGGGTCCATAGAGACCCAGTACTTC.

In its sample, this clonotype was seen a few times. A much larger clone sits a single nucleotide away, making a read error possible. The chain is built from TRBV7-9 and TRBJ2-1, with unresolved D. The DNA end is more similar to TRBJ2-7, so the J call may be wrong. The CDR3 sequence is 13 residues long. Germline CDR1 SEHNR, CDR2 FQNEAQ (reference sequence). CDR3 coding DNA: TGTGCCAGCAGCCCCCCTCGGGTAAATGAGCAGTACTTC. Amino acid sequence: CASSPPRVNEQYF.

J is TRBJ2-5 and V is TRBV6-4; a possible D gene is TRBD1 (6 bases). With the DNA end fitting TRBJ2-7 better, the J assignment may be wrong. This CDR3 contains 12 residues. Germline CDR1 and CDR2: MRHNA and SNTAGT. The CDR3 region is CASSEQGDEQYF. CDR3 nucleotide sequence: TGTGCCAGCAGCGAACAGGGAGACGAGCAGTACTTC.

The CDR3 loop is CSARREGIRNQPQHF. The CDR3, as DNA: TGCAGTGCTAGGAGGGAGGGGATTAGGAATCAGCCCCAGCATTTT. The chain carries TRBV20-1 and TRBJ1-5; TRBD1 is a possible D gene (5 bases). The germline V gene encodes CDR1 DFQATT and CDR2 SNEGSKA (reference sequence). Trimming pared 3 bases from V and 4 bases from J, leaving 16 bases between. This CDR3 has 15 amino acids.

This clonotype occurred many times. The rearrangement joins TRBV7-9 to TRBJ1-2; D is ambiguous. V lost 7 bases, J lost 3 bases, and 18 bases lay in between. The CDR3 extends over 15 amino acids. Germline assignment: CDR1 SEHNR and CDR2 FQNEAQ (reference sequence). The CDR3 protein is CASNPLLGRDYGYTF. CDR3 bases: TGTGCCAGCAACCCGCTTTTGGGCAGAGACTATGGCTACACCTTC.